The rows below give T cell receptor beta chains drawn from one sample of a study of blood T cells in healthy people across ages. TCRdb ran MiXCR on the 5' RACE reads and lists one entry per CDR3 protein. The sample yields about 670,000 distinct CDR3 sequences, 52% seen once. Material: blood. The receptors stem from a woman over 75 in good health. CDR3s include the opening cysteine and the closing phenylalanine or tryptophan. The order of the fields is J gene, clone size, V gene, D gene, CDR3 protein, CDR3 DNA. The D gene is left open where the match is weak. A clone size is listed for some rows: how often the clone was seen (once, few, many), or a class if it is expanded.

>TRBJ2-2|-|TRBV7-3|-
CASSLTRSGTNTGELFF
TGTGCCAGCAGCTTAACCCGTTCGGGGACGAACACCGGGGAGCTGTTTTTT
>TRBJ1-5|many|TRBV6-6|-
CASNQGYNQPQHF
TGTGCCAGCAACCAGGGATACAATCAGCCCCAGCATTTT
>TRBJ2-7|-|TRBV12-3/TRBV12-4|-
CASSWAGGSYEQYF
TGTGCCAGCAGTTGGGCAGGGGGGAGCTACGAGCAGTACTTC
>TRBJ2-4|-|TRBV15|-
CATSINPGPTNIQYF
TGTGCCACCAGCATAAATCCGGGACCGACAAACATTCAGTACTTC
>TRBJ1-1|-|TRBV2|-
CASRSHPTNTEAFF
TGTGCCAGCAGATCACACCCAACAAACACTGAAGCTTTCTTT
>TRBJ2-3|few|TRBV7-2|-
CASSQSLGVDTQYF
TGTGCCAGCAGCCAGAGCTTAGGGGTTGATACGCAGTATTTT
>TRBJ2-3|-|TRBV7-3|TRBD1
CASSLTWGTGARADTQYF
TGTGCCAGCAGCTTAACATGGGGAACAGGGGCCAGGGCAGATACGCAGTATTTT
>TRBJ2-2|-|TRBV5-1|TRBD2
CASSPGLLAYLGSGELFF
TGCGCCAGCAGTCCCGGCCTACTAGCGTACCTTGGGAGCGGGGAGCTGTTTTTT
>TRBJ2-1|many|TRBV30|-
CAWSVKGALSEQFF
TGTGCCTGGAGTGTAAAAGGGGCGCTTAGTGAGCAGTTCTTC
>TRBJ2-2|-|TRBV20-1|-
CSARKGNTGELFF
TGCAGTGCACGAAAGGGGAACACCGGGGAGCTGTTTTTT
>TRBJ2-1|-|TRBV7-2|-
CASSVEDAGLERFF
TGTGCCAGCAGCGTAGAGGACGCTGGGCTCGAGAGGTTCTTC
>TRBJ1-1|-|TRBV20-1|-
CSPRYGTEAFF
TGCAGTCCCCGATATGGTACTGAAGCTTTCTTT
>TRBJ2-7|few|TRBV14|TRBD2
CASSQDSLAGYEQYF
TGTGCCAGCAGCCAAGATTCACTAGCGGGATACGAGCAGTACTTC
>TRBJ2-7|-|TRBV10-3|-
CAIGPSTYEQYF
TGTGCCATCGGTCCTTCTACCTACGAGCAGTACTTC
>TRBJ2-7|few|TRBV18|-
CASSPEAGRSYEQYF
TGTGCCAGCTCACCGGAGGCGGGACGCTCCTACGAGCAGTACTTC
>TRBJ2-5|few|TRBV4-2|TRBD2
CASSHPLGTSGRFSDEQYF
TGTGCCAGCAGCCACCCTTTAGGGACTAGCGGGAGATTCAGTGATGAGCAGTACTTC
>TRBJ2-3|-|TRBV12-3/TRBV12-4|-
CASSSTGADAQYF
TGTGCCAGCAGCAGCACGGGGGCAGATGCGCAGTATTTT
>TRBJ2-7|-|TRBV6-5|TRBD1
CATSRTGDYEQYF
TGTGCCACCTCAAGGACAGGGGACTACGAGCAGTACTTC
>TRBJ1-1|-|TRBV7-2|-
CARSQNPNTEAFF
TGTGCTCGCTCCCAGAATCCCAACACTGAAGCTTTCTTT
>TRBJ2-1|-|TRBV6-5|TRBD2
CASSMTSGRHEQFF
TGTGCCAGCAGTATGACTAGCGGGAGACATGAGCAGTTCTTC
>TRBJ2-6|many|TRBV20-1|-
CSAISGANVLTF
TGCAGTGCTATATCTGGGGCCAACGTCCTGACTTTC
>TRBJ2-7|-|TRBV12-3/TRBV12-4|TRBD2
CASSQTSVHNEQYF
TGTGCCAGTAGTCAGACTAGCGTCCACAATGAGCAGTACTTC
>TRBJ2-1|-|TRBV7-6|-
CASSRTPGNSYNEQFF
TGTGCCAGCAGTCGAACCCCGGGTAATTCCTACAATGAGCAGTTCTTC
>TRBJ2-3|few|TRBV9|-
CASSAGLLGDTQYF
TGTGCCAGCAGCGCGGGACTCCTGGGGGATACGCAGTATTTT
>TRBJ1-2|once|TRBV5-1|TRBD1
CASSFTGQMYGYTF
TGCGCCAGCAGTTTCACGGGACAGATGTATGGCTACACCTTC
>TRBJ2-7|many|TRBV10-3|-
CAISEMAADEQYF
TGTGCCATCAGTGAGATGGCTGCCGACGAGCAGTACTTC
>TRBJ2-7|few|TRBV28|-
CATKTQGSYEQYF
TGTGCCACCAAAACACAAGGGTCCTACGAGCAGTACTTC
>TRBJ2-1|-|TRBV5-1|-
CASSPFERTAYNEQFF
TGCGCCAGCAGCCCCTTCGAGAGAACGGCGTACAATGAGCAGTTCTTC
>TRBJ2-7|many|TRBV5-1|-
CASSLTLDEQYF
TGCGCCAGCAGCTTGACCCTGGACGAGCAGTACTTC
>TRBJ2-1|many|TRBV9|-
CASSVTGENNEQFF
TGTGCCAGCAGCGTTACAGGAGAAAACAATGAGCAGTTCTTC
>TRBJ2-7|many|TRBV6-5|TRBD1
CASSETGGHEQYF
TGTGCCAGCAGTGAAACAGGGGGCCACGAGCAGTACTTC
>TRBJ1-6|few|TRBV4-1|-
CASSQDWPPIANSPLHF
TGCGCCAGCAGCCAAGATTGGCCCCCGATAGCTAATTCACCCCTCCACTTT
>TRBJ2-5|few|TRBV11-1|TRBD2
CASSRRTKAGEATQYF
TGTGCCAGCAGCCGTCGGACGAAGGCGGGAGAAGCGACCCAGTACTTC
>TRBJ2-1|many|TRBV7-3|TRBD2
CASSTVGGGSYNEQFF
TGTGCCAGCAGCACCGTCGGCGGGGGGTCCTACAATGAGCAGTTCTTC
>TRBJ1-5|-|TRBV29-1|-
CSARIGGNSNQPQHF
TGCAGCGCTCGGATCGGCGGCAATAGCAATCAGCCCCAGCATTTT
>TRBJ2-4|-|TRBV5-1|-
CASSTTPGNIQYF
TGCGCCAGCAGCACGACCCCAGGAAACATTCAGTACTTC
>TRBJ2-3|-|TRBV7-9|TRBD2
CASRERGLAFTDTQYF
TGTGCCAGCAGAGAACGGGGACTAGCGTTCACAGATACGCAGTATTTT
>TRBJ2-1|few|TRBV7-2|-
CASSRVGAPYNEQFF
TGTGCCAGCTCCCGGGTGGGGGCACCCTACAATGAGCAGTTCTTC
>TRBJ2-3|-|TRBV18|-
CASSAQSTPDTQYF
TGTGCCAGCTCAGCACAGTCCACCCCAGATACGCAGTATTTT
>TRBJ2-4|many|TRBV19|-
CASSIEGSWGIQYF
TGTGCCAGTAGTATAGAAGGTAGCTGGGGCATTCAGTACTTC
>TRBJ1-5|once|TRBV5-1|-
CASRATGIGNQPQHF
TGCGCCAGCAGAGCCACAGGGATCGGGAATCAGCCCCAGCATTTT
>TRBJ1-4|-|TRBV28|-
CASSLEPVGNEKLFF
TGTGCCAGCAGTTTAGAGCCCGTCGGGAACGAAAAACTGTTTTTT
>TRBJ1-5|once|TRBV3-1|-
CASSPTQRSQPQHF
TGTGCCAGCAGCCCTACTCAAAGGAGTCAGCCCCAGCATTTT
>TRBJ2-2|few|TRBV30|-
CACPFSGTGELFF
TGTGCCTGCCCGTTTAGCGGCACCGGGGAGCTGTTTTTT
>TRBJ1-1|-|TRBV5-1|TRBD1
CASSPGTGEITEAFF
TGCGCCAGCAGCCCTGGGACAGGGGAAATCACTGAAGCTTTCTTT
>TRBJ2-3|-|TRBV4-1|TRBD2
CASSPQPGLGADTQYF
TGCGCCAGCAGCCCCCAGCCGGGACTAGGGGCAGATACGCAGTATTTT
>TRBJ2-5|-|TRBV28|-
CASSAGFRTQYF
TGTGCCAGCTCCGCCGGGTTTAGGACCCAGTACTTC
>TRBJ2-5|-|TRBV4-1|TRBD2
CASSQVSRESDEQYF
TGCGCCAGCAGCCAAGTTTCGCGGGAGAGCGATGAGCAGTACTTC
>TRBJ2-5|-|TRBV4-1|-
CASSQYQTGVQETQYF
TGCGCCAGCAGCCAATATCAAACAGGAGTACAAGAGACCCAGTACTTC
>TRBJ1-2|-|TRBV12-3/TRBV12-4|-
CASSRPQGRDGYTF
TGTGCCAGCAGCCGCCCCCAGGGGAGGGATGGCTACACCTTC
>TRBJ1-1|-|TRBV7-9|-
CASLEWGNTEAFF
TGTGCCAGCCTTGAGTGGGGAAACACTGAAGCTTTCTTT
>TRBJ2-5|-|TRBV5-1|TRBD2
CASSPGLAGAGRGTQYF
TGCGCCAGCAGTCCCGGACTAGCGGGGGCCGGACGGGGGACCCAGTACTTC
>TRBJ2-1|-|TRBV6-6|TRBD2
CVSSPLAGAANEQFF
TGTGTCAGCAGTCCATTAGCGGGAGCGGCCAATGAGCAGTTCTTC
>TRBJ2-1|many|TRBV20-1|-
CSALLILVNPHNEQFF
TGCAGTGCCCTACTAATACTAGTTAATCCTCACAATGAGCAGTTCTTC
>TRBJ2-2|-|TRBV19|TRBD2
CASSTSGKRYTGELFF
TGTGCCAGTAGCACTAGCGGGAAACGGTATACCGGGGAGCTGTTTTTT